The T cell receptor beta chain described here comes from a study of blood T cell repertoires in COVID-19. Overall study: T cells, B-cell-depleted T cells, or PBMCs supplied cDNA or gDNA.

Authors' data handling: Quantification of nucleated cells was approximated via reference gene primer amplification. The assay was immunoSEQ multiplex PCR, and TCRdb's table has in-frame clones only and misses some. Clonal size and the V and J genes are those of that table, whereas D and trimming came from the DNA. The table lists more than 85,000 clones, around 75% of them singletons, with approximately 4.6% in the top ten. In germline, CDR1 is MDHEN, CDR2 SYDVKM. Trimming cost V 1 base and J 2 bases, with 9 bases left between them. The CDR3 has 15 amino acids. The sample was peripheral blood. The clonotype was recovered from a woman between 50 and 59 years old with acute or convalescent COVID-19. This rearrangement joins TRBV28 to TRBJ1-5; no reliable D call. CDR3 sequence (DNA): TGTGCCAGCAGTTTATACTCGGGTGGCAATCAGCCCCAGCATTTT. Amino acids: CASSLYSGGNQPQHF.